The 24 T cell receptor beta chains below were found in one sample sequenced in a study of blood T cells in healthy people across ages. Primed by a sample-barcoded 5' primer and a J-beta primer mix, a second PCR proceeded for 7 to 11 cycles. Each CDR3 protein is one row after TCRdb ran MiXCR on the 5' RACE reads. The sample comprises just under 900,000 distinct CDR3 sequences, less than 35% of which are singletons, and 15% to 20% rests with the top ten. Sequencing used blood. The receptors originated from a woman older than 75 in good health.

V is TRBV20-1 and J is TRBJ2-1; 10 nucleotides line up with TRBD2. Unmatched junction bases numbered 6, after V lost 2 bases and J lost 8 bases. The CDR3 sequence is 14 residues long. Germline CDR1 and CDR2: DFQATT and SNEGSKA (reference sequence). CDR3 bases: TGCAGTGCTAGACTAGCGGGAGTTTTCGATGAGCAGTTCTTC. Translating it yields CSARLAGVFDEQFF.

This clonotype was picked up many times. The V call is TRBV7-2, the J call TRBJ1-2; 7 bases are shared with TRBD1. Germline CDR1 is SGHTA and CDR2 is FQGNSA. V gave up 5 bases and J gave up 4 bases; unmatched junction bases: 13. The CDR3 runs 16 residues. CDR3: CASSQGGSPTTYGYTF. The CDR3 DNA reads as TGTGCCAGCAGCCAGGGGGGTTCTCCAACTACCTATGGCTACACCTTC.

This clonotype has at least ten counts. The chain combines TRBV6-2 or TRBV6-3 with TRBJ2-3; no definite D call. There are 14 residues in the CDR3. Trimming cost V 2 bases and J 0 bases, with 6 bases left between them. Germline V gene sequence: CDR1 MNHEY, CDR2 SVGEGT. CDR3: CASSYLTSTDTQYF. The CDR3 DNA reads as TGTGCCAGCAGTTACCTCACTAGCACAGATACGCAGTATTTT.

J is TRBJ2-5 and V is TRBV7-2; 12 nucleotides match TRBD2. Per germline, CDR1 SGHTA and CDR2 FQGNSA. J was trimmed by 11 bases and V by 8 bases; bases with no gene match: 18. The CDR3 has 16 residues. CDR3 loop: CASGAPGLAGGGEQYF. Written as DNA, the CDR3 is TGTGCCAGCGGGGCCCCGGGGCTAGCGGGGGGGGGTGAGCAGTACTTC.

This clonotype has just a few counts. A much larger clone sits a single nucleotide away, making a read error possible. The chain uses TRBV20-1 and TRBJ2-5, with a tentative D call TRBD2 (7 bases). Trimming shortened V by 6 bases and J by 5 bases, and 19 bases separated the two germline ends. Germline V gives CDR1 DFQATT, CDR2 SNEGSKA (reference sequence). CDR3 size: 14 residues. The CDR3 nucleotides are TGCAGTGCCAATAGGGGGGGGGCAGGTGAGACCCAGTACTTC. Translation gives CSANRGGAGETQYF.

The chain recombines TRBV7-2 with TRBJ2-5, with D perhaps matching TRBD1 (6 bases). The CDR3 has 15 amino acids. V was cut by 1 base and J by 6 bases, with 15 bases left in between. CDR1 SGHTA and CDR2 FQGNSA come from the germline V gene. The CDR3 DNA sequence: TGTGCCAGCAGCTTAGAATCAGGGGTCTCAAAGACCCAGTACTTC. Protein product: CASSLESGVSKTQYF.

The chain joins TRBV20-1 to TRBJ2-4, with D perhaps given as TRBD1 or TRBD2 (5 bases each). Per germline, CDR1 DFQATT and CDR2 SNEGSKA (reference sequence). V was trimmed by 7 bases and J by 4 bases, leaving 17 bases between them. The CDR3 is 14 amino acids. This chain's CDR3 is CSVEGSVAKNIQYF. CDR3 coding DNA: TGCAGTGTAGAGGGGAGCGTTGCGAAAAACATTCAGTACTTC.

The genes are TRBV11-3 and TRBJ2-1; 9 bases line up with TRBD2. CDR1 is SGHNT, CDR2 YENEEA, per germline. V lost 6 bases to trimming and J lost 4 bases; unmatched junction nucleotides: 7. This CDR3 region has 15 residues. CDR3 sequence: CASRISGGIYNEQFF. In DNA form, the CDR3 reads TGTGCCAGCAGGATTAGCGGGGGCATATACAATGAGCAGTTCTTC.

This clonotype was recorded at least ten times. The chain links TRBV2 to TRBJ1-5; D is perhaps TRBD1 (6 bases). The V end was cut by 7 bases, the J end by 2 bases, with 15 bases between. The CDR3 runs 15 residues. From germline, CDR1 is SNHLY and CDR2 FYNNEI. DNA of the CDR3: TGTGCCAGCACCGTTGGGGGCTCACGCAATCAGCCCCAGCATTTT. Translating gives CASTVGGSRNQPQHF. The variable domain in full, completed from reference TRBV2 and TRBJ1-5, reads EPEVTQTPSHQVTQMGQEVILRCVPISNHLYFYWYRQILGQKVEFLVSFYNNEISEKSEIFDDQFSVERPDGSNFTLKIRSTKLEDSAMYFCASTVGGSRNQPQHFGDGTRLSIL.

The rearrangement links TRBV25-1 to TRBJ1-5; 10 nucleotides match TRBD1. Trimming removed 4 bases from V and 5 bases from J; junction bases left unmatched: 11. Germline V CDR1 and CDR2: MGHDK, SYGVNS. CDR3 length equals 17 residues. The CDR3 is CASSVRDRGTGDQPQHF. In DNA, the CDR3 is TGTGCCAGCAGTGTCCGGGACAGGGGCACCGGGGATCAGCCCCAGCATTTT.

The chain links TRBV2 to TRBJ1-1; tentatively, D is TRBD1 (5 bases). Trimming took off 1 base at V and 4 bases at J, with 10 bases between the two ends. Germline-derived CDR1 and CDR2 are SNHLY and FYNNEI. This CDR3 comprises 14 residues. CDR3 sequence (DNA): TGTGCCAGCAGTGAAGACAGGAAAAGCACTGAAGCTTTCTTT. Residues: CASSEDRKSTEAFF.

The sample holds many counts of this clonotype. This sequence joins TRBV9 and TRBJ1-1; possibly TRBD1 for D (6 bases). CDR1 SGDLS and CDR2 YYNGEE come from the germline V gene. The CDR3 has 15 amino acids. The V and J ends lost 0 bases and 1 base respectively, with 10 bases between them. The CDR3 region is CASSVGGGTNTEAFF. The CDR3 DNA follows: TGTGCCAGCAGCGTAGGAGGGGGGACGAACACTGAAGCTTTCTTT.

The table lists this clonotype with many counts. This chain connects TRBV7-2 to TRBJ2-7; D is unclear. The germline V gene has CDR1 SGHTA and CDR2 FQGNSA. The CDR3 extends over 12 amino acids. Trimming took 3 bases from V and 2 from J, leaving 5 bases between them. The CDR3 bases are TGTGCCAGCAGCTTCCCCGCCTACGAGCAGTACTTC. Translating it yields CASSFPAYEQYF.

This clonotype was detected ten times or more. This chain connects TRBV20-1 to TRBJ2-5; 7 bases match TRBD1. Germline assignment: CDR1 DFQATT and CDR2 SNEGSKA (reference sequence). J gave up 2 bases and V 6 bases, and 9 bases lay outside the gene matches. The CDR3 covers 14 residues. This CDR3 reads CSATQGSYQETQYF. The CDR3 DNA sequence: TGCAGTGCAACACAGGGGTCGTATCAAGAGACCCAGTACTTC.

The count of this clonotype is one. One base away lies a much larger clone, so this may be a sequencing read error. The chain employs TRBV20-1 and TRBJ2-5, with D perhaps TRBD1 or TRBD2 (5 bases each). Germline V gene lookup returns CDR1 DFQATT and CDR2 SNEGSKA (reference sequence). This CDR3 is built from 15 residues. V gave up 8 bases and J gave up 1 base, with 20 bases separating them. The CDR3: CSSKRGDLPQETQYF. CDR3 coding DNA: TGCAGTTCTAAACGAGGGGACCTGCCCCAAGAGACCCAGTACTTC.

This clonotype was found a few times. V gene TRBV13 combines with J gene TRBJ1-2, with D perhaps TRBD1 (6 bases). This CDR3 spans 15 amino acids. V lost 3 bases and J lost 4, with 15 bases in between. Germline V gene lookup returns CDR1 PRHDT and CDR2 FYEKMQ (reference sequence). CDR3 DNA: TGTGCCAGCAGCTTGGATCGGGGGCAGAGCTATGGCTACACCTTC. Its protein product is CASSLDRGQSYGYTF.

This clonotype was observed many times. The chain employs TRBV7-2 and TRBJ2-5, with D unclear. Deletions cut 5 bases from V and 6 bases from J, with 7 bases between. This CDR3 region has 11 residues. The germline V gene has CDR1 SGHTA and CDR2 FQGNSA. Here the CDR3 reads CASSPEKTQYF. CDR3 DNA: TGTGCCAGCAGCCCCGAGAAGACCCAGTACTTC.

Many counts were recorded for this clonotype. The chain uses TRBV10-3 and TRBJ2-1; no reliable D call. CDR3 length equals 13 residues. Per germline, CDR1 ENHRY and CDR2 SYGVKD. The V gene lost 5 bases and the J gene lost 7 bases, with 12 bases spanning the gap. In DNA form, the CDR3 reads TGTGCCATCAGTCGCCAAGGGCGTAATGAGCAGTTCTTC. It yields the protein CAISRQGRNEQFF.

This clonotype has just a few counts. CDR3 protein: CASRRDGITGNTIYF. The DNA for the CDR3 is TGTGCCAGCAGACGGGACGGGATAACGGGAAACACCATATATTTT. The gene calls are TRBV6-2 or TRBV6-3 and TRBJ1-3; a possible D gene is TRBD1 (5 bases). CDR1 is MNHEY and CDR2 is SVGEGT in the germline V gene. This CDR3 is 15 amino acids long. V dropped 6 bases and J dropped 4 bases, with 16 bases sitting between them.

This sequence joins TRBV11-2 and TRBJ2-2; 10 positions match TRBD2. CDR1 SGHAT and CDR2 FQNNGV come from the germline V gene. This CDR3 has 15 amino acids. V gave up 4 bases and J gave up 3 bases; unmatched junction bases: 2. CDR3: CASSSGLADTGELFF. As DNA, the CDR3 is TGTGCCAGCAGCTCAGGACTAGCGGACACCGGGGAGCTGTTTTTT.

This clonotype was detected many times. The rearrangement joins TRBV6-2 or TRBV6-3 to TRBJ2-1; 11 nucleotides line up with TRBD2. CDR3 length: 16 residues. Losses at the gene ends were 7 bases for V and 6 bases for J; bases not matched to a gene: 11. Germline assignment: CDR1 MNHEY and CDR2 SVGEGT. The CDR3 coding sequence is TGTGCCAGCATTTTTAGCGGGGGGGCTCTCGGCAATGAGCAGTTCTTC. Translated, it gives CASIFSGGALGNEQFF.

In its sample, this clonotype was seen many times. V gene TRBV15 combines with J gene TRBJ2-5, with D maybe TRBD1 (6 bases). V was clipped by 0 bases and J by 5 bases, with 10 bases between them. This CDR3 comprises 14 residues. Germline V lookup: CDR1 LNHNV, CDR2 YYDKDF (reference sequence). CDR3 protein: CATSRDGTWETQYF. DNA for the CDR3: TGTGCCACCAGCAGAGATGGGACATGGGAGACCCAGTACTTC.

This clonotype showed up many times. The chain is built from TRBV7-2 and TRBJ2-3; D might be TRBD2 (5 bases). Germline V gene lookup returns CDR1 SGHTA and CDR2 FQGNSA. This CDR3 has 15 amino acids. V shed 4 bases and J shed 4 bases, with 15 bases lying between them. DNA for the CDR3: TGTGCCAGCAGCTCTCAAGTGGCTAGCCCAGATACGCAGTATTTT. The encoded protein is CASSSQVASPDTQYF.

This clonotype has at least ten counts. V is TRBV5-1 and J is TRBJ2-1, with D perhaps matching TRBD2 (5 bases). The CDR3 contains 17 residues. Germline V gene sequence: CDR1 SGHRS, CDR2 YFSETQ. Trimming pared 0 bases from V and 0 bases from J, leaving 13 bases between. DNA of the CDR3: TGCGCCAGCAGCTTGGCCGCCGGAGGAGTCTCCTACAATGAGCAGTTCTTC. As protein: CASSLAAGGVSYNEQFF.